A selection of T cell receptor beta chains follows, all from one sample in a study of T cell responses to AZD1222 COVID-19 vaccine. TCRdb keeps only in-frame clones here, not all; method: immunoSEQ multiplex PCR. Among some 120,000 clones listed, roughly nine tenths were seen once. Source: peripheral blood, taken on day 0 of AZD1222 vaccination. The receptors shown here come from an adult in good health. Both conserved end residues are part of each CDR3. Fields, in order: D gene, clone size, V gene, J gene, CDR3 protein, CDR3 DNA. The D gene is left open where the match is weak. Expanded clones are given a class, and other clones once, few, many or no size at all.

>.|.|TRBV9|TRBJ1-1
CASSPTGGWENTEAFF
TGTGCCAGCAGCCCAACGGGGGGGTGGGAAAACACTGAAGCTTTCTTT
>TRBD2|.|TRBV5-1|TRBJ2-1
CASSLVGTSDNEQFF
TGCGCCAGCAGCTTGGTTGGGACTAGCGACAATGAGCAGTTCTTC
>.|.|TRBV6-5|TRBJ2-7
CASSDGVFSYEQYF
TGTGCCAGCAGCGACGGGGTTTTCTCCTACGAGCAGTACTTC
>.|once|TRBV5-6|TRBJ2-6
CASSLVGLGDAGANVLTF
TGTGCCAGCAGCTTGGTCGGACTGGGGGATGCAGGGGCCAACGTCCTGACTTTC
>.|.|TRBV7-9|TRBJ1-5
CASSLEGPQHF
TGTGCCAGCAGTCTCGAGGGGCCCCAGCATTTT
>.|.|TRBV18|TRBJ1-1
CASSPSRGTEAFF
TGTGCCAGCTCACCGTCCCGGGGCACTGAAGCTTTCTTT
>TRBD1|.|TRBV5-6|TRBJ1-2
CASSLRQGKNYGYTF
TGTGCCAGCAGCCTTCGACAGGGGAAGAACTATGGCTACACCTTC
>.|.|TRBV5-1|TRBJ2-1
CASSFGRESEQFF
TGCGCCAGCAGCTTCGGGCGGGAAAGTGAGCAGTTCTTC
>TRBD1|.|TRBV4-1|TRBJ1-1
CASSVRDRDATEAFF
TGCGCCAGCAGTGTCCGGGACAGGGATGCGACTGAAGCTTTCTTT
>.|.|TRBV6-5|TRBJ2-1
CASSYSNGGNEQFF
TGTGCCAGCAGTTACTCGAATGGGGGGAATGAGCAGTTCTTC
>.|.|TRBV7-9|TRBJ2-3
CASSLDETAATGQYF
TGTGCCAGCAGCTTAGATGAGACGGCCGCTACTGGGCAGTATTTT
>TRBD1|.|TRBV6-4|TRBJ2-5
CASSDSGQAMGPQETQYF
TGTGCCAGCAGTGACTCTGGACAGGCGATGGGCCCCCAAGAGACCCAGTACTTC
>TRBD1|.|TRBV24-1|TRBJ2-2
CATSDRRQGGYTGELFF
TGTGCCACCAGTGACCGAAGACAGGGGGGATACACCGGGGAGCTGTTTTTT
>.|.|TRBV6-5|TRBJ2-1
CASKSFHNEQFF
TGTGCCAGCAAGTCTTTCCACAATGAGCAGTTCTTC
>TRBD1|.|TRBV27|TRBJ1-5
CASRQTYRGHQPQHF
TGTGCCAGCAGGCAGACCTACAGGGGCCATCAGCCCCAGCATTTT
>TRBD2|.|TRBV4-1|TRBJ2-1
CASSHPGLAGGPNSDEQFF
TGCGCCAGCAGCCATCCTGGACTAGCGGGAGGGCCAAATTCCGATGAGCAGTTCTTC
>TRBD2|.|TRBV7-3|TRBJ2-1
CASSLRRELEQFF
TGTGCCAGCAGCTTAAGGCGGGAGCTTGAGCAGTTCTTC
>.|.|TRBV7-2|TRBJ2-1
CASSYRGAMEQFF
TGTGCCAGCAGCTACAGAGGGGCCATGGAGCAGTTCTTC
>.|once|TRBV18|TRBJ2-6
CASSTTGSGANVLTF
TGTGCCAGCTCAACTACAGGCTCTGGGGCCAACGTCCTGACTTTC
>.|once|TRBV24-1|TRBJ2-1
CATSDFRTNDEQFF
TGTGCCACCAGTGATTTCAGGACTAACGATGAGCAGTTCTTC
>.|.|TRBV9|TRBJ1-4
CASSAGTPNEKLFF
TGTGCCAGCAGCGCCGGGACTCCTAATGAAAAACTGTTTTTT
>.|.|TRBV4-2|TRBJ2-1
CASSQDVLSSYNEQFF
TGTGCCAGCAGCCAAGACGTCCTCAGCTCCTACAATGAGCAGTTCTTC
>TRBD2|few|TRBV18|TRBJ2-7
CASSPMLAGNHEQYF
TGTGCCAGCTCACCAATGCTAGCGGGCAATCACGAGCAGTACTTC
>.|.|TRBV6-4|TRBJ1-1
CASSDSTGEGTEAFF
TGTGCCAGCAGTGACTCTACAGGTGAAGGGACTGAAGCTTTCTTT
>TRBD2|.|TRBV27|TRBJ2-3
CASSLGLAGGVTQYF
TGTGCCAGCAGCCTCGGACTAGCGGGAGGGGTGACGCAGTATTTT
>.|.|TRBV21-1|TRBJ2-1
CASRGTSGFGEQFF
TGTGCCAGCAGAGGGACTAGCGGTTTCGGCGAGCAGTTCTTC
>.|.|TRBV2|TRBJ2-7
CASSQEGRGEGEQYF
TGTGCCAGCAGCCAGGAGGGGCGGGGTGAAGGCGAGCAGTACTTC
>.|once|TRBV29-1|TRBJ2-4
CSVAWGGNIQYF
TGCAGCGTGGCCTGGGGAGGTAACATTCAGTACTTC
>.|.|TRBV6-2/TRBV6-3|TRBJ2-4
CASSPSTAKDIQYF
TGTGCCAGCAGCCCATCGACAGCGAAGGACATTCAGTACTTC
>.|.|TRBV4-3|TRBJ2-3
CASSQALGPADTQYF
TGCGCCAGCAGCCAAGCTCTGGGGCCCGCAGATACGCAGTATTTT
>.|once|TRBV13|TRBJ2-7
CASSFRGHGTYEQYF
TGTGCCAGCAGCTTCAGGGGACACGGAACCTACGAGCAGTACTTC
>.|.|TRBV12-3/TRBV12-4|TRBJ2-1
CASRVDGINEQFF
TGTGCCAGCAGAGTAGACGGAATCAATGAGCAGTTCTTC
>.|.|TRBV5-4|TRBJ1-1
CASSSPSTEAFF
TGTGCCAGCAGCTCCCCCTCCACTGAAGCTTTCTTT
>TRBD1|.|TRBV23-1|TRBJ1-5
CASSRSQGNYGPQHF
TGCGCCAGCAGTAGATCACAGGGGAATTATGGGCCCCAGCATTTT
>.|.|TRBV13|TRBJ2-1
CASSSTGYNEQFF
TGTGCCAGCAGTTCCACTGGATACAATGAGCAGTTCTTC
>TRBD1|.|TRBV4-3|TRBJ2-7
CASSQEGQGIYEQYF
TGCGCCAGCAGCCAGGAGGGACAGGGGATTTACGAGCAGTACTTC
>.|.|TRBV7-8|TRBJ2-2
CASSFLVGELFF
TGTGCCAGCAGCTTTCTAGTGGGGGAGCTGTTTTTT
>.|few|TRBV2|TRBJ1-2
CASSEEGTAAYGYTF
TGTGCCAGCAGTGAAGAGGGGACGGCTGCATATGGCTACACCTTC
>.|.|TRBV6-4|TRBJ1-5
CASSASPGNQPQHF
TGTGCCAGCAGTGCAAGCCCAGGGAATCAGCCCCAGCATTTT
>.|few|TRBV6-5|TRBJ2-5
CASSWGRGAQYF
TGTGCCAGCAGTTGGGGAAGGGGGGCCCAGTACTTC
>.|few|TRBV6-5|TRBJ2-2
CASSWGDDGELFF
TGTGCCAGCAGTTGGGGGGATGACGGGGAGCTGTTTTTT